The 11 T cell receptor beta chains reported below all come from one sample, sequenced in a study of cytomegalovirus exposure and HLA in healthy donors. Primers: 60 Vbeta forward and 13 Jbeta reverse. TCRdb's table, derived via immunoSEQ multiplex PCR, lists solely in-frame clones and lacks some. The sample data list some 70,000 clones. What was sequenced was PBMCs. Source of these receptors: a middle-aged man in good health and CMV-seronegative.

The rearrangement joins TRBV7-3 to TRBJ2-3; D not certain. Germline V gene lookup returns CDR1 SGHTA and CDR2 FQGTGA. The CDR3 sequence is 13 residues long. Trimming shortened V by 4 bases and J by 2 bases, and 7 bases separated the two germline ends. Here the CDR3 reads CASSSQITDTQYF. The CDR3 DNA is TGTGCCAGCAGCTCACAAATCACAGATACGCAGTATTTT.

V gene TRBV10-3 combines with J gene TRBJ1-5; weak D call: TRBD1 (6 bases). Trimming left V 5 bases short and J 1 base short, with 21 bases between. Germline CDR1 and CDR2: ENHRY and SYGVKD. The CDR3 spans 18 residues. The CDR3 loop reads CAISPTGAGEGSNQPQHF. CDR3 in DNA: TGTGCCATCAGTCCCACTGGGGCAGGGGAGGGAAGCAATCAGCCCCAGCATTTT.

The rearrangement joins TRBV9 to TRBJ2-1, with TRBD1 matching 9 bases. The CDR3 is made up of 16 amino acids. The germline V gene has CDR1 SGDLS and CDR2 YYNGEE. With V trimmed by 0 bases and J by 6 bases, 7 bases remained unmatched. The DNA for the CDR3 is TGTGCCAGCAGCGTAGTTGGGGACAGGGCGAGCAATGAGCAGTTCTTC. Translated: CASSVVGDRASNEQFF.

V and J are TRBV5-6 and TRBJ2-1, with D hard to call. Germline CDR1 reads SGHDT; CDR2 reads YYEEEE. V was trimmed by 2 bases and J by 3 bases, leaving 12 bases between them. CDR3 length: 15 amino acids. The CDR3 sequence is CASSLWLSDYNEQFF. The DNA of the CDR3 is TGTGCCAGCAGCTTATGGTTGTCAGACTACAATGAGCAGTTCTTC.

This chain uses TRBV6-5 with TRBJ2-6; D is unresolved. Germline values: CDR1 MNHEY, CDR2 SVGAGI. This CDR3 comprises 13 residues. The V and J ends lost 6 bases and 1 base respectively, with 4 bases between them. The CDR3: CASSYSGANVLTF. As DNA, the CDR3 is TGTGCCAGCAGCTATTCTGGGGCCAACGTCCTGACTTTC.

The chain has TRBV5-6 and TRBJ2-5; TRBD1 matches at 7 bases. Trimming at V came to 3 bases and at J to 4 bases, leaving 12 bases not matched to a gene. The CDR3 is made up of 16 amino acids. Germline CDR1 SGHDT, CDR2 YYEEEE. CDR3 DNA sequence: TGTGCCAGCAGCTCGCTTATGGACAGGTACGGAGAGACCCAGTACTTC. Translating gives CASSSLMDRYGETQYF.

The gene calls are TRBV4-1 and TRBJ2-1, with 7 bases fitting TRBD1. Germline V gives CDR1 MGHRA, CDR2 YSYEKL. The CDR3 extends over 14 amino acids. V was pared by 8 bases and J by 6 bases, with 10 bases of the junction left unmatched. CDR3 DNA: TGCGCCAGCCGACAGGGTTCCGGGGCCAATGAGCAGTTCTTC. This translates into CASRQGSGANEQFF.

CDR3 sequence reads: CASRQISYEQYF. In DNA, the CDR3 is TGTGCCAGCAGACAGATCTCCTACGAGCAGTACTTC. This sequence joins TRBV6-1 and TRBJ2-7, with no clear D. The CDR3 contains 12 residues. The germline CDR1 and CDR2 sequences are MNHNS and SASEGT. The V end was cut by 6 bases, the J end by 0 bases, with 6 bases between.

The chain is built from TRBV5-4 and TRBJ1-2; no clear D. Germline V gives CDR1 SGHNT, CDR2 YYREEE (reference sequence). The CDR3 extends over 11 amino acids. The V and J ends lost 4 bases and 8 bases respectively, with 9 bases between them. In DNA, the CDR3 is TGTGCCAGCAGCCGAGGAATCGGCTACACCTTC. Its translation is CASSRGIGYTF.

The gene calls are TRBV6-5 and TRBJ2-6; 7 bases line up with TRBD1. The CDR3 has 15 amino acids. Germline V gives CDR1 MNHEY, CDR2 SVGAGI. V shed 0 bases, J shed 5 bases, and the junction held 1 base outside the gene matches. CDR3 residues: CASSYSTGRANVLTF. The CDR3 nucleotides read TGTGCCAGCAGTTACTCGACAGGGAGGGCCAACGTCCTGACTTTC.

The V gene is TRBV4-1, the J gene TRBJ1-2; D is perhaps TRBD1 (5 bases). The CDR3 totals 16 residues. The V end lost 0 bases, the J end lost 4 bases, and 15 bases lay between the germline ends. CDR1 and CDR2 from the germline V gene are MGHRA and YSYEKL. CDR3 loop: CASSQDGDRSIYGYTF. The CDR3 bases are TGCGCCAGCAGCCAAGATGGAGACAGAAGCATCTATGGCTACACCTTC.